The rows below give T cell receptor beta chains drawn from one sample of a study of patients with pleural tuberculosis. TCRdb independently ran MiXCR on the reads; one entry per CDR3 protein. The sample lists approximately 53,000 distinct CDR3 sequences; 7.3% were seen once. The receptors originated from a human donor with pleural tuberculosis. Each CDR3 is given with its conserved first and last residue. A D gene is named only where the DNA matches it firmly. Only some rows state a clone size, as once, few, many or a class for expanded clones.

clone_size: many; d_call: TRBD2; v_call: TRBV20-1; j_call: TRBJ2-3; cdr3_aa: CSGLAGSLADTQYF; cdr3_nt: TGCAGTGGGCTAGCGGGGTCCTTGGCAGATACGCAGTATTTT
clone_size: many; d_call: .; v_call: TRBV7-2; j_call: TRBJ2-5; cdr3_aa: CASSLGLQETQYF; cdr3_nt: TGTGCCAGCAGCTTGGGGCTCCAAGAGACCCAGTACTTC
clone_size: many; d_call: .; v_call: TRBV11-2; j_call: TRBJ2-7; cdr3_aa: CASSSDGGPYEQYF; cdr3_nt: TGTGCCAGCAGCTCTGATGGAGGTCCCTACGAGCAGTACTTC
clone_size: many; d_call: .; v_call: TRBV25-1; j_call: TRBJ2-1; cdr3_aa: CASSAYRGPSYNEQFF; cdr3_nt: TGTGCCAGCAGCGCTTACAGAGGACCCTCCTACAATGAGCAGTTCTTC
clone_size: many; d_call: TRBD1; v_call: TRBV3-1; j_call: TRBJ1-6; cdr3_aa: CASSQGGQYNSPLHF; cdr3_nt: TGTGCCAGCAGCCAAGGGGGACAGTATAATTCACCCCTCCACTTT
clone_size: .; d_call: TRBD1; v_call: TRBV11-1; j_call: TRBJ2-5; cdr3_aa: CASSIGQGAQTQYF; cdr3_nt: TGTGCCAGCAGCATTGGACAGGGGGCTCAGACCCAGTACTTC
clone_size: many; d_call: .; v_call: TRBV5-1; j_call: TRBJ2-3; cdr3_aa: CASLSRAGDTQYF; cdr3_nt: TGCGCCAGCCTGAGCAGGGCCGGAGATACGCAGTATTTT
clone_size: many; d_call: .; v_call: TRBV24-1; j_call: TRBJ2-3; cdr3_aa: CATSLQQGDTQYF; cdr3_nt: TGTGCCACCAGCCTTCAACAGGGCGATACGCAGTATTTT
clone_size: .; d_call: .; v_call: TRBV1; j_call: TRBJ1-4; cdr3_aa: CTSSQDRRSTNEKLFF; cdr3_nt: TGTACCAGCAGCCAGGACAGGAGGTCAACTAATGAAAAACTGTTTTTT
clone_size: many; d_call: TRBD2; v_call: TRBV20-1; j_call: TRBJ2-7; cdr3_aa: CSARDLFASGIDEQYF; cdr3_nt: TGCAGTGCTAGAGATCTCTTTGCCAGCGGGATTGACGAGCAGTACTTC
clone_size: .; d_call: .; v_call: TRBV29-1; j_call: TRBJ2-1; cdr3_aa: CSVESYNEQFF; cdr3_nt: TGCAGCGTTGAGTCCTACAATGAGCAGTTCTTC
clone_size: many; d_call: .; v_call: TRBV6-2/TRBV6-3; j_call: TRBJ1-5; cdr3_aa: CASSFSNFLGQPQHF; cdr3_nt: TGTGCCAGCAGTTTCTCGAACTTCCTCGGCCAGCCCCAGCATTTT
clone_size: .; d_call: .; v_call: TRBV7-6; j_call: TRBJ1-1; cdr3_aa: CAGSLRGGINTEAFF; cdr3_nt: TGTGCCGGCAGCTTAAGAGGGGGGATCAACACTGAAGCTTTCTTT
clone_size: many; d_call: .; v_call: TRBV11-1; j_call: TRBJ1-5; cdr3_aa: CASSKDGSNQPQHF; cdr3_nt: TGTGCCAGCAGCAAGGACGGGAGCAATCAGCCCCAGCATTTT
clone_size: many; d_call: TRBD1; v_call: TRBV2; j_call: TRBJ2-2; cdr3_aa: CASSRDRNTGELFF; cdr3_nt: TGTGCCAGCAGTAGGGACAGGAACACCGGGGAGCTGTTTTTT
clone_size: many; d_call: .; v_call: TRBV6-1; j_call: TRBJ1-1; cdr3_aa: CASSPMAANTEAFF; cdr3_nt: TGTGCCAGCAGTCCCATGGCGGCTAACACTGAAGCTTTCTTT